Given below is one TCR beta chain in context. This clonotype was seen ten or more times. The target of this receptor is not known. No qualities accompany the bases; no much larger clone lies one base away. The sample belongs to a study of T cells in Graves' hyperthyroidism and ophthalmopathy (dated by TCRdb to the late 2010s). In the study overall: Peripheral blood samples were taken at initial diagnosis, before any treatment was given. To identify TCR V-J signatures that set the groups apart, the researchers used a discovery cohort of 100 patients, made up of under 50 with Graves' ophthalmopathy and 57 with stable Graves' hyperthyroidism. Whether ophthalmopathy could be predicted prospectively was tested in an independent validation cohort made up of roughly 19 hyperthyroidism patients plus 17 patients who later progressed to ophthalmopathy. The approximately 97 discovery patients were randomly divided into training and test sets at a 7:3 ratio. In addition, the study compared T-cell repertoires in thyroid tissue and in blood from about 6 Graves' hyperthyroidism patients. Once sampling was done, hyperthyroidism patients were given methimazole at a starting dose of 30 mg daily, whereas ophthalmopathy patients were given high-dose intravenous methylprednisolone. TCR Vbeta CDR3 sequencing of 140 or so peripheral blood samples (over 40 ophthalmopathy, about 80 hyperthyroidism and some 17 progressor patients) is reported in the paper.

Points the paper makes about the study in general: During validation, the model predicted progression to ophthalmopathy a median of around six months ahead of onset, with around 65% sensitivity and about 72% specificity. Sample size was not statistically predetermined, and blinding of investigators to group allocation was not performed. In cross-validation, a model built on a 13 V-J signature told ophthalmopathy apart from stable hyperthyroidism with under 90% sensitivity and roughly 81% specificity, and in testing the same model reached 80%/75%. Most expanded thyroid clonotypes (frequency above 0.001) were also found in blood, which suggests that blood repertoires may mirror thyroid immune responses.

V loses 5 bases of germline sequence and J loses 6 bases, and the interval between the two ends is 13 bases. CDR1 and CDR2, per the germline V gene (reference sequence), are MNHEY and SMNVEV. Its CDR3 holds 13 amino acids, cysteine through phenylalanine. This entry keeps only the CDR3 DNA: 39 bases, framed from base 1. Stable Graves' hyperthyroidism was defined as the absence of progression to ophthalmopathy over 18 months of follow-up. The hyperthyroidism patients were between 18 and 65 years old and newly diagnosed, with a disease duration of less than 2 months. The study excluded patients with uncontrolled infections, other autoimmune diseases, pregnancy or lactation. Diagnoses relied on clinical symptoms, serum thyroxine and TRAb, thyroid ultrasound and orbital computed tomography. PBMCs were isolated from about 9.2 ml of fresh peripheral blood by Ficoll-Paque density gradient centrifugation. Trizol reagent was used to extract total RNA, and RNA quality was then checked on an Agilent 2100 Bioanalyzer.

The TCR beta CDR3 regions were amplified from the RNA transcripts. A first-round RT-PCR of the TCR CDR3 used the HTBI primer set with the Qiagen OneStep RT-PCR kit. Libraries were constructed in a second round of multiplex PCR, after which size selection and purification were carried out. The libraries were sequenced on an Illumina HiSeq2000 using paired-end 100 bp reads. The published analysis was carried out like this. Raw data were processed with SOAPnuke, discarding reads with adapters, uncalled bases, mean Phred below 15, or no exact constant-primer or identifier match. COPE v1.2.5 was used to merge the high-quality paired reads, and each unique nucleotide sequence was defined as a clonotype. MiTCR v1.1 was used to align clonotypes to the IMGT TRBV, TRBD and TRBJ reference segments. The analysis was restricted to V-J combinations with a frequency above 0.0001, which together covered roughly 99% of the repertoires. The TCS score was defined as F50 (clonal expansion) divided by E x V (chaos), with BLOSUM62-based TCRdist calculated between CDR3 peptides within each V-J. Welch's t-statistics and random forest reduced around 550 V-J features to roughly 13, which were used in a naive Bayes classifier (R e1071). The public reads were quality trimmed at Q25 with fastp and then assembled into clones with MiXCR by TCRdb, keeping productive beta chains. Every entry covers one CDR3 protein and lists the most common genes and DNA from its rows. These V and J calls rely on TCRdb rather than the paper's analysis. This sample has around 560,000 distinct CDR3 sequences in its table, and approximately 15% of those were observed once. The ten largest clonotypes hold 15% to 20% of the sample.

Sequencing was performed on blood. The rearranged segments are TRBV27 and TRBJ1-2; D gene: possibly TRBD1, on 6 matching bases. This TCR came from a woman younger than 35 with Graves' hyperthyroidism. The CDR3 protein is CASSPHTGNGYTF. The nucleotide sequence is given as TGTGCCAGCAGTCCCCATACAGGGAATGGCTACACCTTC.